This TCR beta chain is drawn from a study of OX40 agonist ivuxolimab in advanced cancers. Study-wide background: The patients' treatment was ivuxolimab, an agonistic anti-OX40 (CD134) antibody. Findings and caveats of the study: Among the lowest peripheral clonal expansion occurred in 0.1-3.0 mg/kg partial responders. The CD4+ and CD8+ T cells in the blood had expanded clonally by week 6 at 0.1 to 3.0 mg/kg.

Measured with immunoSEQ multiplex PCR; TCRdb has only the in-frame clones, and not every one. There are 80,000 to 100,000 clones in the sample; roughly nine tenths occur only once, and more than 5% lies in the top ten. V shed 1 base, J shed 0 bases, and the junction held 8 bases outside the gene matches. This CDR3 has 17 residues. CDR1 and CDR2 from the germline V gene are SQVTM and ANQGSEA. A word on this clone: Its antigen is unknown.

V gene TRBV29-1 combines with J gene TRBJ2-1; 8 bases match TRBD2. Material: CD4+ or CD8+ T cells sorted from blood, obtained in a trial of the OX40 agonist ivuxolimab. This TCR came from an adult with an advanced solid tumor such as melanoma, head and neck, liver or kidney cancer. The CDR3 protein is CSVEVEAGGSSYNEQFF. The CDR3 DNA sequence: TGCAGCGTTGAAGTGGAGGCGGGGGGAAGCTCCTACAATGAGCAGTTCTTC.